The 9 T cell receptor beta chains below come from one sample, sequenced in a study of regulatory T cells in long-lasting Graves disease. Construction of TCR beta libraries relied on iRepertoire HTBI primers and on Arm-PCR targeting CDR3 regions. TCRdb reanalysed the multiplex PCR reads using MiXCR and keeps one entry per CDR3 protein. This sample carries about 500,000 distinct CDR3 sequences, roughly 16% of them seen once, and the ten largest clones take 10% to 15%. The time point is: newly diagnosed GD, antithyroid drugs for less than 3 months. Construction of the TCR library relied on RNA isolated from PBMCs. These same records also appear under a second study, on T cells in Graves' hyperthyroidism and ophthalmopathy.

Specimen: peripheral blood mononuclear cells (PBMCs), collected at new diagnosis, from a patient treated with antithyroid drugs. The receptors shown here come from a man between 40 and 49 years old with Graves disease.

At least ten counts were recorded for this clonotype. The chain has TRBV18 and TRBJ2-1; D uncertain. CDR3 length equals 15 residues. Trimming left V 3 bases short and J 3 bases short, with 12 bases between. CDR1 and CDR2 (germline): KGHSH, LQKENI. CDR3 sequence reads: CASSPSDVNYNEQFF. As DNA, the CDR3 is TGTGCCAGCTCACCTTCGGACGTTAACTACAATGAGCAGTTCTTC. Variable domain in full (rest from reference TRBV18 and TRBJ2-1): NAGVMQNPRHLVRRRGQEARLRCSPMKGHSHVYWYRQLPEEGLKFMVYLQKENIIDESGMPKERFSAEFPKEGPSILRIQQVVRGDSAAYFCASSPSDVNYNEQFFGPGTRLTVL.

This clonotype has ten or more counts. The V call is TRBV7-6, the J call TRBJ2-7; TRBD2 aligns across 10 bases. The CDR3 consists of 14 residues. J lost 4 bases, V lost 5 bases, and 5 bases had no gene match. The germline V gene has CDR1 SGHVS and CDR2 FNYEAQ. CDR3 nucleotides: TGTGCCAGCAGCCGTCTAGCGGGAGAATACGAGCAGTACTTC. Its translation: CASSRLAGEYEQYF.

The chain carries TRBV20-1 and TRBJ2-7; D is perhaps TRBD2 (5 bases). The CDR3 loop spans 13 amino acids. Looked up from germline, CDR1 is DFQATT and CDR2 is SNEGSKA (reference sequence). The CDR3, as DNA: TGCAGCGTCGGGAAAGGGCGAAGCGACGAGCAGTACTTC. This encodes CSVGKGRSDEQYF.

A word on this clonotype: This may stem from a read error, because a much larger clone lies one nucleotide away. The chain uses TRBV28 and TRBJ2-1; perhaps TRBD2 as D (7 bases). The CDR3 loop spans 12 amino acids. Germline loops: CDR1 MDHEN, CDR2 SYDVKM. Trimming took off 8 bases at V and 9 bases at J, with 14 bases between the two ends. This chain's CDR3 is CASGGRGSEQFF. CDR3 DNA sequence: TGTGCCAGCGGGGGGCGGGGGAGTGAGCAGTTCTTC.

This clonotype came up many times. The chain has TRBV6-2 or TRBV6-3 and TRBJ2-5; D possibly matches TRBD1 or TRBD2 (5 bases each). The CDR3 runs to 15 residues. V lost 2 bases to trimming and J lost 4 bases, with 14 bases between them. CDR1 and CDR2 (germline): MNHEY, SVGEGT. The CDR3 protein is CASSYQQGVSETQYF. In DNA form, the CDR3 reads TGTGCCAGCAGTTACCAGCAGGGAGTGTCAGAGACCCAGTACTTC.

Many counts were recorded for this clonotype. The gene calls are TRBV6-2 or TRBV6-3 and TRBJ1-5; 7 nucleotides agree with TRBD1. Trimming took 6 bases from V and 0 from J; bases not matched to a gene: 5. The germline CDR1 and CDR2 sequences are MNHEY and SVGEGT. CDR3 length equals 15 residues. For the CDR3, the DNA is TGTGCCAGCAGACCCGGACAGGCTAGCAATCAGCCCCAGCATTTT. Protein sequence: CASRPGQASNQPQHF.

In its sample, this clonotype was seen many times. The rearrangement joins TRBV12-3 or TRBV12-4 to TRBJ2-3, with 7 bases aligning to TRBD2. This CDR3 contains 17 residues. V lost 3 bases, J lost 0 bases, and 9 bases stayed unmatched. CDR3 nucleotide sequence: TGTGCCAGCAGTTTTAGGTCTAGCGGTTCTAGCACAGATACGCAGTATTTT. Its translation: CASSFRSSGSSTDTQYF.

This clonotype was observed a few times. The J gene is TRBJ2-5, the V gene TRBV13; D perhaps matches TRBD1 (6 bases). The CDR3 runs 13 residues. Germline V gene lookup returns CDR1 PRHDT and CDR2 FYEKMQ (reference sequence). Trimming removed 3 bases from V and 4 bases from J, with 9 bases in between. The CDR3 spells CASSFQGSETQYF. In nucleotides, the CDR3 is TGTGCCAGCAGCTTCCAGGGGTCAGAGACCCAGTACTTC.

This clonotype was seen repeatedly, ten times or more. The chain links TRBV29-1 to TRBJ2-3; D remains unclear. Looked up from germline, CDR1 is SQVTM and CDR2 is ANQGSEA. Trimming cost V 8 bases and J 1 base, with 10 bases left between them. This CDR3 is built from 12 residues. The CDR3 here is CSTDPGTDTQYF. DNA of the CDR3: TGCAGCACCGACCCCGGCACAGATACGCAGTATTTT.